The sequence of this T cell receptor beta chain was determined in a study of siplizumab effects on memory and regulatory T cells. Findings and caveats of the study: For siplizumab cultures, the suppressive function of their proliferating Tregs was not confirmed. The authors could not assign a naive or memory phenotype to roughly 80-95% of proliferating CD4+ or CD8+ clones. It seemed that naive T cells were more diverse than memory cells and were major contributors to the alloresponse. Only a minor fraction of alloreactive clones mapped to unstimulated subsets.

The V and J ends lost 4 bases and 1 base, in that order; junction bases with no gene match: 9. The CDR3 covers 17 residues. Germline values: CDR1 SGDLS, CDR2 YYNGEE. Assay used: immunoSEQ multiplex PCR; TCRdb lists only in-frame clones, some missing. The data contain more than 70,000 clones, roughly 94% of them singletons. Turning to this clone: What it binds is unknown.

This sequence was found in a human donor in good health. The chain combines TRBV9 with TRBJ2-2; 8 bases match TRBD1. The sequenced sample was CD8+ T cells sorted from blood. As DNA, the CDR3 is TGTGCCAGCAGCCCCCCGACAGGGGTGCAGAACACCGGGGAGCTGTTTTTT. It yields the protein CASSPPTGVQNTGELFF.